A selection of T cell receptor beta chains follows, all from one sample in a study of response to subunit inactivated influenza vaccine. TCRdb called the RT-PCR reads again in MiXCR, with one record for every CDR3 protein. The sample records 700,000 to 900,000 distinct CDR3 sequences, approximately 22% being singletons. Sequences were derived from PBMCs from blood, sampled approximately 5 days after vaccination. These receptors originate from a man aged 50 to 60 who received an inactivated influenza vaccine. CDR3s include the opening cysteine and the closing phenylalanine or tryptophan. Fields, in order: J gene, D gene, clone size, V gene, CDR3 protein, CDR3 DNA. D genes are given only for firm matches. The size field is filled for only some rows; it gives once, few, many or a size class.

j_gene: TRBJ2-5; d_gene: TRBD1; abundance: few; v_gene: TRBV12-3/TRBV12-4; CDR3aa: CASSRYRGSQETQYF; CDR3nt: TGTGCCAGCAGCCGATACAGGGGAAGTCAAGAGACCCAGTACTTC
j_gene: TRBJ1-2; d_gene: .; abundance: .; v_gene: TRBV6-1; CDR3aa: CASNVGTNYGYTF; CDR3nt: TGTGCCAGCAATGTCGGGACTAACTATGGCTACACCTTC
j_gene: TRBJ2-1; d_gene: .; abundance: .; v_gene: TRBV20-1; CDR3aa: CSAQFIGNEQFF; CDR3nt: TGCAGTGCCCAATTTATAGGCAATGAGCAGTTCTTC
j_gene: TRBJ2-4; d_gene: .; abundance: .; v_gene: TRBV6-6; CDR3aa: CASSYGKNIQYF; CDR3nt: TGTGCCAGCAGTTACGGGAAAAACATTCAGTACTTC
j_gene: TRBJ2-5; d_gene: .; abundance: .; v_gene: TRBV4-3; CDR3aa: CASSQGYRSPQETQYF; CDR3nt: TGCGCCAGCAGCCAAGGTTACAGGAGCCCCCAAGAGACCCAGTACTTC
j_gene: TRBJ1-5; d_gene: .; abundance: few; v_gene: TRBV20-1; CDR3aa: CSADGWNQPQHF; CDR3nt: TGCAGTGCGGACGGGTGGAATCAGCCCCAGCATTTT
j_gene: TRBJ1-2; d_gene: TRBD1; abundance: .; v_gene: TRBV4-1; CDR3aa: CASSQVEGAGGYGYTF; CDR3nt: TGCGCCAGCAGCCAAGTAGAGGGCGCAGGGGGCTATGGCTACACCTTC
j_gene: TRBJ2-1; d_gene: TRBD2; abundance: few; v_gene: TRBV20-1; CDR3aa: CSARIVAGLNEQFF; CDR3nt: TGCAGTGCTAGAATTGTAGCGGGCCTCAATGAGCAGTTCTTC
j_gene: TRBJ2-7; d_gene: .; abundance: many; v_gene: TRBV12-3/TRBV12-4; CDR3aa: CASSLFYGAEQYF; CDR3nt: TGTGCCAGCAGTTTATTTTATGGGGCCGAGCAGTACTTC
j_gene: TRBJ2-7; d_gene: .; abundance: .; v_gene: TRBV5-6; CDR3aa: CASSFSGREQYF; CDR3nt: TGTGCCAGCAGCTTTTCAGGGAGAGAGCAGTACTTC
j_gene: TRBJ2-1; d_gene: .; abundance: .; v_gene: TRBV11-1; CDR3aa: CASSGRDRVGGRAGEQFF; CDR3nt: TGTGCCAGCAGCGGCCGGGACAGGGTTGGCGGGAGGGCCGGTGAGCAGTTCTTC
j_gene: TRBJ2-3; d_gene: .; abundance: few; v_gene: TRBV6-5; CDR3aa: CASSYEGVSTDTQYF; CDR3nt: TGTGCCAGCAGTTACGAAGGGGTCAGCACAGATACGCAGTATTTT
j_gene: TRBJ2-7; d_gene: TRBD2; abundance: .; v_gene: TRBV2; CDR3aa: CASSRPTSGGSSYEQYF; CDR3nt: TGTGCCAGCAGTCGCCCGACTAGCGGAGGGAGCTCCTACGAGCAGTACTTC
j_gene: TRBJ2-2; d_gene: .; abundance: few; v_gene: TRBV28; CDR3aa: CASSSSLGGRELFF; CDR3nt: TGTGCCAGCAGTAGCAGCCTGGGCGGAAGGGAGCTGTTTTTT
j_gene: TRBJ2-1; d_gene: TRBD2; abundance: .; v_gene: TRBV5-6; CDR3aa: CAWRTSGGANEQFF; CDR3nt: TGTGCCTGGAGGACTAGCGGGGGGGCTAATGAGCAGTTCTTC
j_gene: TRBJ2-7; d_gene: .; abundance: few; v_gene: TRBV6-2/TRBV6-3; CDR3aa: CASVKRGASYEQYF; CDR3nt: TGTGCCAGCGTTAAGCGAGGGGCGTCCTACGAGCAGTACTTC
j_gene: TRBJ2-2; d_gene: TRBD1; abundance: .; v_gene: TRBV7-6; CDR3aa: CASTLGQGHTGELFF; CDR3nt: TGTGCCAGCACCTTGGGACAGGGGCACACCGGGGAGCTGTTTTTT
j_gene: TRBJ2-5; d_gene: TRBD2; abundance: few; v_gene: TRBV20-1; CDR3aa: CSAKGTSEYQETQYF; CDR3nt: TGCAGTGCTAAGGGGACTAGCGAATACCAAGAGACCCAGTACTTC
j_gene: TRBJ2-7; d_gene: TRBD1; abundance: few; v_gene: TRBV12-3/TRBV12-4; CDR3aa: CASSFGTGVPSYEQYF; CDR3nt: TGTGCCAGCAGTTTTGGGACAGGGGTCCCCTCCTACGAGCAGTACTTC
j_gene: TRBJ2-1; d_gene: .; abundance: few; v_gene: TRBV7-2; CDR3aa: CASSLGARYEQFF; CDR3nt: TGTGCCAGCAGCTTAGGGGCGCGGTATGAGCAGTTCTTC
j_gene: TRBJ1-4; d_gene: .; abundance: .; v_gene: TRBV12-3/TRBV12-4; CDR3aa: CASSFSGGGNEKLFF; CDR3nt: TGTGCCAGCAGTTTCTCTGGGGGGGGGAATGAAAAACTGTTTTTT
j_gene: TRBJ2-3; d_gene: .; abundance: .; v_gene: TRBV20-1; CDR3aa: CSAREGATDTQYF; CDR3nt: TGCAGTGCTAGAGAGGGCGCAACAGATACGCAGTATTTT
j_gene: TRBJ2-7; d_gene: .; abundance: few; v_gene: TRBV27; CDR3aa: CASSLSPQGDYEQYF; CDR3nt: TGTGCCAGCAGTTTATCCCCCCAGGGAGACTACGAGCAGTACTTC
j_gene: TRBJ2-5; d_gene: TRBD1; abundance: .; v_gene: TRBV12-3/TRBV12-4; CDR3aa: CASSRERGPQETQYF; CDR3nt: TGTGCCAGCAGTCGAGAGAGGGGGCCCCAAGAGACCCAGTACTTC
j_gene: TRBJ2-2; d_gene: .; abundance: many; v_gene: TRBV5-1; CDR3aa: CASSLTGAGELFF; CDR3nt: TGCGCCAGCAGCTTGACGGGGGCCGGGGAGCTGTTTTTT
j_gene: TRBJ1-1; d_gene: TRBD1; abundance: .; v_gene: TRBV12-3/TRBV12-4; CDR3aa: CASRTGTPNTEAFF; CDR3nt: TGTGCCAGCAGGACAGGGACACCGAACACTGAAGCTTTCTTT
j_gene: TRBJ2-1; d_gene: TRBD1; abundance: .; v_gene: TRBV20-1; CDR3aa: CSAADRDKQFF; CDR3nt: TGCAGTGCCGCAGACAGGGACAAGCAGTTCTTC
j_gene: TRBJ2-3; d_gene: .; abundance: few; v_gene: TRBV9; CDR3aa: CASSVADGTGTQYF; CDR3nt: TGTGCCAGCAGCGTAGCGGACGGCACGGGCACGCAGTATTTT
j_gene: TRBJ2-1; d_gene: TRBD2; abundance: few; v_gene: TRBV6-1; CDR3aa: CASRPLAGGFNEQFF; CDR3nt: TGTGCCAGCAGACCACTAGCGGGGGGGTTTAATGAGCAGTTCTTC
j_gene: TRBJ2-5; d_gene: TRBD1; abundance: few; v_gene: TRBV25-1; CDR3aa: CASSAGTGRETQYF; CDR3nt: TGTGCCAGCAGTGCTGGGACAGGGCGGGAGACCCAGTACTTC
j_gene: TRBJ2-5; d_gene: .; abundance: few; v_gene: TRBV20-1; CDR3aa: CSGEWGWGRTGTQYF; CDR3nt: TGCAGTGGCGAGTGGGGGTGGGGGCGGACCGGGACCCAGTACTTC
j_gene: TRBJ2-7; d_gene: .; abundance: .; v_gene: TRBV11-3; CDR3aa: CASSQNRAGEQYF; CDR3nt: TGTGCCAGCAGCCAGAACAGGGCTGGCGAGCAGTACTTC
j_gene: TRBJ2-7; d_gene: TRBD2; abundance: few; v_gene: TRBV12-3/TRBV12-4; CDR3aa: CASRLAGGNYEQYF; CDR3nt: TGTGCCAGCAGGCTAGCGGGGGGGAACTACGAGCAGTACTTC
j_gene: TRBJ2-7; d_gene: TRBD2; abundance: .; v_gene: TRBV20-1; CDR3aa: CSALAGALFSEQYF; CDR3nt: TGCAGTGCTCTAGCGGGGGCCCTCTTTTCCGAGCAGTACTTC
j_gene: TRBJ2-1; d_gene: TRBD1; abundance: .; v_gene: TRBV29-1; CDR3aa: CSARTGGGYNEQFF; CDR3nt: TGCAGCGCTAGGACAGGGGGAGGCTACAATGAGCAGTTCTTC
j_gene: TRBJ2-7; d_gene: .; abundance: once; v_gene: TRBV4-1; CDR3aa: CASSQGPGQLIHSYEQYF; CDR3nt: TGCGCCAGCAGCCAAGGCCCCGGACAGCTTATCCACTCCTACGAGCAGTACTTC
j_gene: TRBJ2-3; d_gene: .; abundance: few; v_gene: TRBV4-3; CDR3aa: CASSPLRRTEPSTDTQYF; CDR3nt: TGCGCCAGCAGCCCACTTAGAAGGACGGAGCCTAGCACAGATACGCAGTATTTT
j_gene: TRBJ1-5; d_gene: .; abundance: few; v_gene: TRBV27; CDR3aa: CASSFSSGLQPQHF; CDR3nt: TGTGCCAGCAGTTTTAGTTCGGGTTTACAGCCCCAGCATTTT
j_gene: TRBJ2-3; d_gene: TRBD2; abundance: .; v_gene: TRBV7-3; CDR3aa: CASSLVPGGGGDASTDTQYF; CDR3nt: TGTGCCAGCAGCTTAGTCCCCGGCGGTGGGGGGGATGCTAGCACAGATACGCAGTATTTT
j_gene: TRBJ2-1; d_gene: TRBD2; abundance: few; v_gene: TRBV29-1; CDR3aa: CSAGGDSYNEQFF; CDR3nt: TGCAGCGCGGGAGGAGACAGCTACAATGAGCAGTTCTTC
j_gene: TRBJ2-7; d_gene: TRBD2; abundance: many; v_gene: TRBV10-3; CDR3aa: CAISPGLAGVAEQYF; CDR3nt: TGTGCCATCAGTCCGGGACTAGCGGGAGTTGCCGAGCAGTACTTC